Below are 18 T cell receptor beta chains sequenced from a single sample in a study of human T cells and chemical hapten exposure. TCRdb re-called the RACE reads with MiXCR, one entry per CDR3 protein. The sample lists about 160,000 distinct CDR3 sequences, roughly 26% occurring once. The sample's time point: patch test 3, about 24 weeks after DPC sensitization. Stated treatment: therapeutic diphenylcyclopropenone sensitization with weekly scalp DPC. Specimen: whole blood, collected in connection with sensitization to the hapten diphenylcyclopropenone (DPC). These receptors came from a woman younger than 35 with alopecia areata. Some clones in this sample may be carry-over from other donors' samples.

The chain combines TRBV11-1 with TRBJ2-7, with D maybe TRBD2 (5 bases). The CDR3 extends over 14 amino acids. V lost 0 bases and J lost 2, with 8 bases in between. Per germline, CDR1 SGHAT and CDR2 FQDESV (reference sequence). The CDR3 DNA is TGTGCCAGCAGCTTAGCGCCGGGGACCTACGAGCAGTACTTC. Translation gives CASSLAPGTYEQYF.

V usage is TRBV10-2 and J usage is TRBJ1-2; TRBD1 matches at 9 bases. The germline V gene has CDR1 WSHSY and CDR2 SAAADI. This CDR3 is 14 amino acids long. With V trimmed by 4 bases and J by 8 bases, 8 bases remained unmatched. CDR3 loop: CASSATGGVGGYTF. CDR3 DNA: TGCGCCAGCAGTGCCACAGGGGGCGTCGGGGGCTACACCTTC.

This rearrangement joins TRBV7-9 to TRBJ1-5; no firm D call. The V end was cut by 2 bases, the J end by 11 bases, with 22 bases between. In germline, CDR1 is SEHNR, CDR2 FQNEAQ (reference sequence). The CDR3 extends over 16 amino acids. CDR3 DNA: TGTGCCAGCAGCTTATTGCTCCCCAGCGGGGTGGAGGCCCAGCATTTT. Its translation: CASSLLLPSGVEAQHF.

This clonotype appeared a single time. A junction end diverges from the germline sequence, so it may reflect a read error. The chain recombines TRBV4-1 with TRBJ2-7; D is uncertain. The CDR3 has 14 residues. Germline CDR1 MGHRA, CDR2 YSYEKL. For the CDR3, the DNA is TGCGCCAGCAGCCAATACGACGGGTCCTACAAGCAGTACTTC. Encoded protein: CASSQYDGSYKQYF.

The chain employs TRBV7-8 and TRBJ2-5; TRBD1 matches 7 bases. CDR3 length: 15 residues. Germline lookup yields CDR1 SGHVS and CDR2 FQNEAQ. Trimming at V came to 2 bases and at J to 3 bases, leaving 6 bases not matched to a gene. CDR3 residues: CASSLYTDREETQYF. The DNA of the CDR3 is TGTGCCAGCAGCTTATATACCGACAGGGAAGAGACCCAGTACTTC. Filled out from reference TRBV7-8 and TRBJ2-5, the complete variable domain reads GAGVSQSPRYKVAKRGQDVALRCDPISGHVSLFWYQQALGQGPEFLTYFQNEAQLDKSGLPSDRFFAERPEGSVSTLKIQRTQQEDSAVYLCASSLYTDREETQYFGPGTRLLVL.

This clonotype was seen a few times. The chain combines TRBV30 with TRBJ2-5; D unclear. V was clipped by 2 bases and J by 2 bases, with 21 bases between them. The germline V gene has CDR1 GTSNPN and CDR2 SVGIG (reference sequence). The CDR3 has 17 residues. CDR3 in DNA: TGTGCCTGGAGTTTAACGTGGCCGCTGGACCCACAAGAGACCCAGTACTTC. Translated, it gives CAWSLTWPLDPQETQYF.

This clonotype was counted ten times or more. Written as DNA, the CDR3 is TGTGCCAGCAGCTTCACAGATACGCAGTATTTT. Translating gives CASSFTDTQYF. The genes are TRBV7-2 and TRBJ2-3; D not resolved. This CDR3 is 11 amino acids long. The germline V gene has CDR1 SGHTA and CDR2 FQGNSA. Trimming stripped 3 bases from V and 2 bases from J, with 0 bases between.

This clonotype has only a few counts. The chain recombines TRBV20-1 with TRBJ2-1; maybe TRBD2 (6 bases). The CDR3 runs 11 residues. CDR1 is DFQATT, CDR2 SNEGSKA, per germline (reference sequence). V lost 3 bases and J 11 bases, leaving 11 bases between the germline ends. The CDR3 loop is CSARGEEKQFF. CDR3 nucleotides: TGCAGTGCTAGGGGGGAGGAAAAGCAGTTCTTC.

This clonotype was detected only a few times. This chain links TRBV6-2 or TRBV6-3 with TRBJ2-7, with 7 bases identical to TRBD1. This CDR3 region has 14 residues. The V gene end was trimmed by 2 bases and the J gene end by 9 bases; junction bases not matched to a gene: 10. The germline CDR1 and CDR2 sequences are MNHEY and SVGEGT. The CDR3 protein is CASSYLGQDRGQYF. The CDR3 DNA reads TGTGCCAGCAGTTACCTAGGACAGGACCGGGGGCAGTACTTC.

The CDR3 DNA reads TGTGCCACCGACCCTACTTATATTTATAGCAATCAGCCCCAGCATTTT. It specifies CATDPTYIYSNQPQHF. This chain connects TRBV21-1 to TRBJ1-5. TRBV21-1 counts as a pseudogene. The CDR3 contains 16 residues.

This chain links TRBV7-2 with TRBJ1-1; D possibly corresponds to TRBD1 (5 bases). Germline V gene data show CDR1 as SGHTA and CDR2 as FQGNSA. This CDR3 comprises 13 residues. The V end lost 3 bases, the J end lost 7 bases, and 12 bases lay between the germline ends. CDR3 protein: CASSLDTVSEAFF. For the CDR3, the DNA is TGTGCCAGCAGCTTGGACACAGTCAGTGAAGCTTTCTTT.

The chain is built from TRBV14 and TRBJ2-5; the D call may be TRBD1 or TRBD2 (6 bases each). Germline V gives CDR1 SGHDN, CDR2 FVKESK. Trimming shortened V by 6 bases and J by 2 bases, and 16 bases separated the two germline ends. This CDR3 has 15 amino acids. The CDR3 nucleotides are TGTGCCAGCAGGCGGGGAACAGGGAAACAAGAGACCCAGTACTTC. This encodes CASRRGTGKQETQYF.

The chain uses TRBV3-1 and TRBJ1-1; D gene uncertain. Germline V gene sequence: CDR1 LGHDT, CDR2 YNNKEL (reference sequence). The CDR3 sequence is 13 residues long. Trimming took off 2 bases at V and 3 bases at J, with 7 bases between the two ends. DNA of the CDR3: TGTGCCAGCAGCCAAAAAGGTTACACTGAAGCTTTCTTT. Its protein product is CASSQKGYTEAFF.

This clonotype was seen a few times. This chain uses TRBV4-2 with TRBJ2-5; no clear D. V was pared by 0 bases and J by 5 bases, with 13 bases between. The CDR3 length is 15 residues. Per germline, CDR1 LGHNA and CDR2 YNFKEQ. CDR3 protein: CASSQERLPWETQYF. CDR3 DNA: TGTGCCAGCAGCCAAGAGCGACTTCCTTGGGAGACCCAGTACTTC.

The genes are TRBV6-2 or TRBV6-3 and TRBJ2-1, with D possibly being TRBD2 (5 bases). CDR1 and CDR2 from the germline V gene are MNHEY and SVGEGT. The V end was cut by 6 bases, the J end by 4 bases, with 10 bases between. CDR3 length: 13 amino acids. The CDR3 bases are TGTGCCAGCAGCCCGGACTGGTACAATGAGCAGTTCTTC. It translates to CASSPDWYNEQFF.

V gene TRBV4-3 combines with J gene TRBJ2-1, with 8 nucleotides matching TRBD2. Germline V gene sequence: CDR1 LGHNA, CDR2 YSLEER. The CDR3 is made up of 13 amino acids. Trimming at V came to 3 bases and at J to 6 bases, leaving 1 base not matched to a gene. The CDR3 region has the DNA TGCGCCAGCAGCCACGGGGGGGGCAATGAGCAGTTCTTC. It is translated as CASSHGGGNEQFF.

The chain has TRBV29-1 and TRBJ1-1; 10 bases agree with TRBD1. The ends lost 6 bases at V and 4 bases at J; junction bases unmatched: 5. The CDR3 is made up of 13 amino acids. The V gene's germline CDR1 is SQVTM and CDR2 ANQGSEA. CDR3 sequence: CSVGQGSITEAFF. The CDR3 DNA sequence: TGCAGCGTGGGACAGGGGTCCATCACTGAAGCTTTCTTT. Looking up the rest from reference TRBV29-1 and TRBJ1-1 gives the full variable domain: SAVISQKPSRDICQRGTSLTIQCQVDSQVTMMFWYRQQPGQSLTLIATANQGSEATYESGFVIDKFPISRPNLTFSTLTVSNMSPEDSSIYLCSVGQGSITEAFFGQGTRLTVV.

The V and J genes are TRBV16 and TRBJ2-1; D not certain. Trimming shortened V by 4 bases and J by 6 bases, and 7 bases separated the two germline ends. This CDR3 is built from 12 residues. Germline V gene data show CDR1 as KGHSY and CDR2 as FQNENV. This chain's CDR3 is CASSLNLNEQFF. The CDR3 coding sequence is TGTGCCAGCAGCCTAAATCTCAATGAGCAGTTCTTC.